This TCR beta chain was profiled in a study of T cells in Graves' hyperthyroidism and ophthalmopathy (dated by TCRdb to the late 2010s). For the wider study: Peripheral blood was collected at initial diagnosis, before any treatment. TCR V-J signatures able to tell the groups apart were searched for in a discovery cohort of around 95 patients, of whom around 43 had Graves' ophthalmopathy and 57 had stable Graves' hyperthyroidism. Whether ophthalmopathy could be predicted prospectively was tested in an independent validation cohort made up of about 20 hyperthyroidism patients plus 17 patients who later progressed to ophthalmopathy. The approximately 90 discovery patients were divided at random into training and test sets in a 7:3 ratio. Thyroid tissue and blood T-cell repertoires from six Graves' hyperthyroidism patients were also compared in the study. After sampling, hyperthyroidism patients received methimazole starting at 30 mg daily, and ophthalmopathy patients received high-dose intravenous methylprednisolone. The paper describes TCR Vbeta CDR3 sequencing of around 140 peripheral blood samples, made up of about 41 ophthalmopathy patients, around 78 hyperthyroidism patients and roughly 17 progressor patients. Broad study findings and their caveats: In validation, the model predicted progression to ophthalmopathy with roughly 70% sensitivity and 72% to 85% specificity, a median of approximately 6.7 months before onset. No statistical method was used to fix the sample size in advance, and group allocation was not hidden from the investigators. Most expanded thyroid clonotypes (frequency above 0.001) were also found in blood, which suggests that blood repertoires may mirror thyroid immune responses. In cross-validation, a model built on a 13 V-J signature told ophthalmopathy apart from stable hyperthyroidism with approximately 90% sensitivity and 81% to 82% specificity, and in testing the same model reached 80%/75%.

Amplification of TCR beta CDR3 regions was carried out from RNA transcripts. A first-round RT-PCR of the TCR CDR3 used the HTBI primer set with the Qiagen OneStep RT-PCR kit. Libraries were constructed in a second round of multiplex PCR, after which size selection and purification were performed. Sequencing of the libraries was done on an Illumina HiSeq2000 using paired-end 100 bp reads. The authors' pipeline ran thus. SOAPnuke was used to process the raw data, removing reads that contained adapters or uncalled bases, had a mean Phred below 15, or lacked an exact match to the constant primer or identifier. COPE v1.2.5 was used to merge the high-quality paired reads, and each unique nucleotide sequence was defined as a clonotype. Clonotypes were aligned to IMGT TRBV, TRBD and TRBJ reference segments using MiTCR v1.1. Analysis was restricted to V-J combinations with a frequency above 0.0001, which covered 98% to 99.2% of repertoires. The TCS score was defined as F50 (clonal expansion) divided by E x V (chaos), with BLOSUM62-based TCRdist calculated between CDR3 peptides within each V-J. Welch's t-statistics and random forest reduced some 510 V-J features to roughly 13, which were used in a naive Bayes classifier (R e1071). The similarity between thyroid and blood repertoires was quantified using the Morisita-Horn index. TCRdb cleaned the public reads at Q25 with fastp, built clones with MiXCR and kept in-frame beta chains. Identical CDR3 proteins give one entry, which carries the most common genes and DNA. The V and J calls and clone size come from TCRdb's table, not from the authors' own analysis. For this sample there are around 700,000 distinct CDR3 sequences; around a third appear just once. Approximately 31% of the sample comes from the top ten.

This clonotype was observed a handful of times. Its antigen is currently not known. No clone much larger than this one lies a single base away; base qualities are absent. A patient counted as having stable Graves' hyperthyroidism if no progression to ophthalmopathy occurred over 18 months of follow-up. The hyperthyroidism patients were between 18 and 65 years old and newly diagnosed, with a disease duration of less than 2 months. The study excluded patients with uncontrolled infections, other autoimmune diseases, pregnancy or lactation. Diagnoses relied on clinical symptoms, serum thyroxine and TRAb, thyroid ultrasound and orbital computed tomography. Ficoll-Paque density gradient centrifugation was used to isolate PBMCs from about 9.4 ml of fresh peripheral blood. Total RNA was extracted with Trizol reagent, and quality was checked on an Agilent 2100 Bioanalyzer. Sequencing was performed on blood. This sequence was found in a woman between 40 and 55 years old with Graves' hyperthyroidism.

CDR3 reads: CASSQDTGRDTEAFF. DNA sequence: TGTGCCAGCAGCCAAGATACCGGGCGGGACACTGAAGCTTTCTTT. The rearranged segments are TRBV2 and TRBJ1-1; too little of a D gene remains to name it. The V and J ends are trimmed by 6 bases and 3 bases, leaving 17 bases between them. The germline V gene supplies CDR1 SNHLY and CDR2 FYNNEI. The CDR3 starts with the cysteine, ends with the phenylalanine, and has 15 residues. CDR3 DNA is the only sequence kept; it has 45 bases, read in frame from the first base.